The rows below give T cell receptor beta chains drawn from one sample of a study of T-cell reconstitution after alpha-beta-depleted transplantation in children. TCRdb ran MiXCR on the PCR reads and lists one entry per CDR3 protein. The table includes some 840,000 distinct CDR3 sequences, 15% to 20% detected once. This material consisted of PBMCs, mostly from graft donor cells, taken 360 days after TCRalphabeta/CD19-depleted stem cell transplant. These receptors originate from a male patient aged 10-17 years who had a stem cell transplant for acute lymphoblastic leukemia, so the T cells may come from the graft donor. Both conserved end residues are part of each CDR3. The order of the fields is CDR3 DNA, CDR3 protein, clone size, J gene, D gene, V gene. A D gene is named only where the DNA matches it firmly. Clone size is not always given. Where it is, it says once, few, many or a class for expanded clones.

DNA: TGCGCCAGCAGCTTGGCCTCGGGACCTACGTACAATGAGCAGTTCTTC; CDR3: CASSLASGPTYNEQFF; size: .; J: TRBJ2-1; D: .; V: TRBV5-1
DNA: TGTGCCAGCAGCCTCTGGGGAGCGGGACAAGAGACCCAGTACTTC; CDR3: CASSLWGAGQETQYF; size: .; J: TRBJ2-5; D: TRBD2; V: TRBV5-6
DNA: TGCAGTGCTGGCCGCTACGAGCAGTACTTC; CDR3: CSAGRYEQYF; size: few; J: TRBJ2-7; D: .; V: TRBV20-1
DNA: TGCGCCAGCAGCAAGATCAATGAGCAGTTCTTC; CDR3: CASSKINEQFF; size: few; J: TRBJ2-1; D: .; V: TRBV5-1
DNA: TGTGCCAGCAGCTCGATATCCCAACACCTGAACACCGGGGAGCTGTTTTTT; CDR3: CASSSISQHLNTGELFF; size: few; J: TRBJ2-2; D: .; V: TRBV7-9
DNA: TGTGCCAGCAGCTTATGGGGGACGGATGAGCAGTTCTTC; CDR3: CASSLWGTDEQFF; size: few; J: TRBJ2-1; D: .; V: TRBV11-3
DNA: TGCAGTGCCCGGACTAGCGGGAGGTTAGATACGCAGTATTTT; CDR3: CSARTSGRLDTQYF; size: .; J: TRBJ2-3; D: TRBD2; V: TRBV20-1
DNA: TGTGCCAGCAGCTTCGGGGCCGGTTGGGAGCTGTTTTTT; CDR3: CASSFGAGWELFF; size: few; J: TRBJ2-2; D: .; V: TRBV11-2
DNA: TGTGCCACCAGTGATTTGGGACAGGGGAACACAGATACGCAGTATTTT; CDR3: CATSDLGQGNTDTQYF; size: .; J: TRBJ2-3; D: TRBD1; V: TRBV24-1
DNA: TGTGCCAGCAGCGAGCGGGGACAGGGGGAGCTGTTTTTT; CDR3: CASSERGQGELFF; size: few; J: TRBJ2-2; D: .; V: TRBV9
DNA: TGCGCCAGCAGCAAGACTGCGATGAACACTGAAGCTTTCTTT; CDR3: CASSKTAMNTEAFF; size: few; J: TRBJ1-1; D: .; V: TRBV4-1
DNA: TGTGCCAGCAGCCAATTCTTGCTAGCGGGAGGAACCCTATACCCAGGATCCTACAATGAGCAGTTCTTC; CDR3: CASSQFLLAGGTLYPGSYNEQFF; size: few; J: TRBJ2-1; D: TRBD2; V: TRBV14
DNA: TGTGCCAGCAGCCCTCGGGACGGCGACACTGAAGCTTTCTTT; CDR3: CASSPRDGDTEAFF; size: .; J: TRBJ1-1; D: .; V: TRBV12-3/TRBV12-4
DNA: TGTGCCAGCAGCTTAAGACTAGCGGGAAACACCGGGGAGCTGTTTTTT; CDR3: CASSLRLAGNTGELFF; size: .; J: TRBJ2-2; D: TRBD2; V: TRBV7-9
DNA: TGTGCCAGCAGTTTGCAGGGGGAGTGGACCGGGGAGCTGTTTTTT; CDR3: CASSLQGEWTGELFF; size: .; J: TRBJ2-2; D: TRBD1; V: TRBV12-3/TRBV12-4
DNA: TGTGCCAGCAGTCCTAATACAGGGGCCCCTGGCTACACCTTC; CDR3: CASSPNTGAPGYTF; size: few; J: TRBJ1-2; D: TRBD1; V: TRBV12-3/TRBV12-4
DNA: TGCAGCGTTGGCGGTGTCGCTGCCTCCTACGAGCAGTACTTC; CDR3: CSVGGVAASYEQYF; size: many; J: TRBJ2-7; D: .; V: TRBV29-1
DNA: TGTGCCAGCAGTTTCTACCGGGGGGCGGCGAACACCGGGGAGCTGTTTTTT; CDR3: CASSFYRGAANTGELFF; size: many; J: TRBJ2-2; D: .; V: TRBV12-3/TRBV12-4
DNA: TGTGCCAGCAGCCAAGTCTACTATAGCTCCTACGAGCAGTACTTC; CDR3: CASSQVYYSSYEQYF; size: few; J: TRBJ2-7; D: .; V: TRBV3-1
DNA: TGCAGCGTTGCAAGACGTACGCAGTATTTT; CDR3: CSVARRTQYF; size: .; J: TRBJ2-3; D: .; V: TRBV29-1
DNA: TGCGCCAGCAGCTCCGGGACTTTCGGCGGGGACGAGCAGTACTTC; CDR3: CASSSGTFGGDEQYF; size: .; J: TRBJ2-7; D: .; V: TRBV10-2
DNA: TGTGCCAGCAGCCCCGTTTGGGGGGCGACGAATTCACCCCTCCACTTT; CDR3: CASSPVWGATNSPLHF; size: .; J: TRBJ1-6; D: .; V: TRBV3-1
DNA: TGTGCCATCAGTGAGTCGACTCGGAGGGAACCCTTCGATCAGCCCCAGCATTTT; CDR3: CAISESTRREPFDQPQHF; size: few; J: TRBJ1-5; D: .; V: TRBV10-3
DNA: TGTGCCAGCAGCTCCTCGACTAGCGGGAGGGCCAGGGCAAATGAGCAGTTCTTC; CDR3: CASSSSTSGRARANEQFF; size: .; J: TRBJ2-1; D: TRBD2; V: TRBV11-2
DNA: TGTGCCAGCAGCACAAGGACGCGCAATCAGCCCCAGCATTTT; CDR3: CASSTRTRNQPQHF; size: many; J: TRBJ1-5; D: .; V: TRBV6-4
DNA: TGCGCCAGCAGCTTGGGGGCAGGGAAAGGGCCCAATCAGCCCCAGCATTTT; CDR3: CASSLGAGKGPNQPQHF; size: few; J: TRBJ1-5; D: .; V: TRBV5-1
DNA: TGCGCCAGCAGCCAAGATCCAGGGTTAGATACGCAGTATTTT; CDR3: CASSQDPGLDTQYF; size: .; J: TRBJ2-3; D: .; V: TRBV4-1
DNA: TGTGCCAGCACCTCAATGGGCCCTAACCAAGAGACCCAGTACTTC; CDR3: CASTSMGPNQETQYF; size: once; J: TRBJ2-5; D: .; V: TRBV7-3
DNA: TGTGCCAGCACCTATGGACTAGCGGAGTCCGATACGCAGTATTTT; CDR3: CASTYGLAESDTQYF; size: few; J: TRBJ2-3; D: TRBD2; V: TRBV7-9
DNA: TGTGCCAGCAGGAAGGACAGGGTCGATGAGCAGTTCTTC; CDR3: CASRKDRVDEQFF; size: many; J: TRBJ2-1; D: TRBD1; V: TRBV2
DNA: TGTGCCAGCAGCCCCGCCCTTGGCAGTCGTAAGCCTAACTATGGCTACACCTTC; CDR3: CASSPALGSRKPNYGYTF; size: many; J: TRBJ1-2; D: .; V: TRBV11-2
DNA: TGTGCCAGCAGTTTGTACAGGGCCACAGATACGCAGTATTTT; CDR3: CASSLYRATDTQYF; size: .; J: TRBJ2-3; D: .; V: TRBV27
DNA: TGCAGTGCTAGAGTGACTAGTACGACCCGTCGCGGGGAGCTGTTTTTT; CDR3: CSARVTSTTRRGELFF; size: .; J: TRBJ2-2; D: .; V: TRBV20-1
DNA: TGTGCCAGCAGTCGATCGGGACAGACCGACTCTGGGGCCAACGTCCTGACTTTC; CDR3: CASSRSGQTDSGANVLTF; size: once; J: TRBJ2-6; D: TRBD1; V: TRBV6-1
DNA: TGTGCCAGCAGCTTAAAGCTAGCGGGTGACTACGAGCAGTACTTC; CDR3: CASSLKLAGDYEQYF; size: few; J: TRBJ2-7; D: TRBD2; V: TRBV7-3
DNA: TGTGCCAGCAGCGATCTAGCGGGAGCCTACGAGCAGTACTTC; CDR3: CASSDLAGAYEQYF; size: few; J: TRBJ2-7; D: TRBD2; V: TRBV6-2/TRBV6-3
DNA: TGTGCCAGCAGCGCCCTCTGGACAGGGGGCTACGAGCAGTACTTC; CDR3: CASSALWTGGYEQYF; size: .; J: TRBJ2-7; D: TRBD1; V: TRBV6-1
DNA: TGCGCCAGCAGCCATGGGACTAGCGGGAACTACGAGCAGTACTTC; CDR3: CASSHGTSGNYEQYF; size: .; J: TRBJ2-7; D: TRBD2; V: TRBV4-1
DNA: TGTGCCAGCAGTTTAGACCGGGAGGGGAACAATGAGCAGTTCTTC; CDR3: CASSLDREGNNEQFF; size: few; J: TRBJ2-1; D: TRBD2; V: TRBV12-3/TRBV12-4
DNA: TGCGCCAGCAGCTTGGAAGGCGGGAGGATCGGGGAGCTGTTTTTT; CDR3: CASSLEGGRIGELFF; size: .; J: TRBJ2-2; D: TRBD2; V: TRBV5-1
DNA: TGTGCCAGCGACGGGGGCCAGAACACCGGGGAGCTGTTTTTT; CDR3: CASDGGQNTGELFF; size: .; J: TRBJ2-2; D: .; V: TRBV25-1
DNA: TGCGCCAGCAGCCTCTGGACAGGGATCTCTGGAAACACCATATATTTT; CDR3: CASSLWTGISGNTIYF; size: few; J: TRBJ1-3; D: TRBD1; V: TRBV5-1
DNA: TGCGCCAGCAGCTTGGGGGACCGTGGCTCTGGAAACACCATATATTTT; CDR3: CASSLGDRGSGNTIYF; size: .; J: TRBJ1-3; D: .; V: TRBV5-1
DNA: TGCGCCAGCAGCCAAGATGTAGGGACTGAAGCTTTCTTT; CDR3: CASSQDVGTEAFF; size: .; J: TRBJ1-1; D: .; V: TRBV4-1
DNA: TGCGCCAGCAGCTTGGTCGGTTCACCCCTCCACTTT; CDR3: CASSLVGSPLHF; size: few; J: TRBJ1-6; D: .; V: TRBV5-1
DNA: TGTGCCAGCATCCCAGGCACCGGGGAGCTGTTTTTT; CDR3: CASIPGTGELFF; size: many; J: TRBJ2-2; D: .; V: TRBV28
DNA: TGTGCCAGCTCACCATTCTTAACAGAGGCCTACGAGCAGTACTTC; CDR3: CASSPFLTEAYEQYF; size: .; J: TRBJ2-7; D: .; V: TRBV18
DNA: TGCGCCAGCAGTATTGGCCTAGCGGGTCCCTACTACAATGAGCAGTTCTTC; CDR3: CASSIGLAGPYYNEQFF; size: .; J: TRBJ2-1; D: TRBD2; V: TRBV5-1
DNA: TGCAGTGCTGGAGAGGATGACACAGATACGCAGTATTTT; CDR3: CSAGEDDTDTQYF; size: few; J: TRBJ2-3; D: .; V: TRBV20-1
DNA: TGTGCCAGCAGTCCTACAGGGAAACTCAATCAGCCCCAGCATTTT; CDR3: CASSPTGKLNQPQHF; size: .; J: TRBJ1-5; D: .; V: TRBV28
DNA: TGCGCCAGCAGCGGACCGGCGGGAGTAGCTGTCGAGCAGTACTTC; CDR3: CASSGPAGVAVEQYF; size: .; J: TRBJ2-7; D: TRBD2; V: TRBV4-1
DNA: TGCGCCAGCAGCTTCCAGGGGGCGCAGGACACTGAAGCTTTCTTT; CDR3: CASSFQGAQDTEAFF; size: few; J: TRBJ1-1; D: TRBD1; V: TRBV5-1
DNA: TGTGCCAGCAGCCCACGACAGGGGGAAAGGTACACTGAAGCTTTCTTT; CDR3: CASSPRQGERYTEAFF; size: .; J: TRBJ1-1; D: TRBD1; V: TRBV11-2
DNA: TGTGCCAGCAGTTTAAGAGGGGATGCCTACGAGCAGTACTTC; CDR3: CASSLRGDAYEQYF; size: .; J: TRBJ2-7; D: .; V: TRBV27
DNA: TGTGCCAGCAGTATGGGGTGGACTAGCGGCACATCAATCTACAATGAGCAGTTCTTC; CDR3: CASSMGWTSGTSIYNEQFF; size: .; J: TRBJ2-1; D: TRBD2; V: TRBV27